Described below is a single T cell receptor beta chain sequence and its context. Only in-frame clones appear in the TCRdb table, and some are missing; sequencing was by immunoSEQ multiplex PCR. The repertoire has more than 95,000 clones, around nine tenths of them found once; the top ten carry approximately 2.2%. The data belong to a study of control samples from healthy donors and cancer patients. This CDR3 has 13 residues. The V gene lost 3 bases and the J gene lost 4 bases, with 9 bases spanning the gap. The chain recombines TRBV12-3 or TRBV12-4 with TRBJ1-1; a weak D match, TRBD1 (6 bases). The TCR sequence derives from a woman in her seventies in good health. Sequencing was done on a sample of blood. CDR3 bases: TGTGCCAGCAGTTTCGGGGGCAGCACTGAAGCTTTCTTT. This sequence encodes CASSFGGSTEAFF.